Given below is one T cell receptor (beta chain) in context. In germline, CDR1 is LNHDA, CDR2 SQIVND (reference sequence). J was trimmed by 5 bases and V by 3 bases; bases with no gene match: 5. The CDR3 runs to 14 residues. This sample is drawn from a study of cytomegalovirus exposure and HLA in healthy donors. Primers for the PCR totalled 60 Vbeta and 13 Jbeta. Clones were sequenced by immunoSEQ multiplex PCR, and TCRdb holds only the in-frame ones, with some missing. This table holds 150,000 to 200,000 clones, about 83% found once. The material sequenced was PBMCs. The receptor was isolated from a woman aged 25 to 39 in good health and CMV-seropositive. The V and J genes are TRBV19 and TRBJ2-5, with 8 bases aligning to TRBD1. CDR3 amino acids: CASSIGQGWETQYF. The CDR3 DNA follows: TGTGCCAGTAGTATCGGACAGGGTTGGGAGACCCAGTACTTC.